Sequencing of this T cell receptor (beta chain) was carried out in a study of cytotoxic CD8 clonotypes in ibrutinib-treated CLL. Overall study context: Partial response occurred in approximately 24 patients and complete response in 2; at median approximately 68 months, approximately 14 remained remitted and around 12 progressed. Once patients had received a median 12 months of treatment, range 6 to 36, response samples were obtained. Findings and caveats of the study: Clonality increased at ibrutinib response and stayed stable in sustained remission. At progression, however, it fell back toward baseline.

Sequencing sought depths of 1 in 200,000 to 1 in 1 million T cells. Generated by immunoSEQ multiplex PCR, the TCRdb table keeps only in-frame clones and is missing some. The sample consists of about 85,000 clones, roughly 77% of them appearing once. The CDR3 runs to 15 residues. Per the germline V gene, CDR1 is SGHRS and CDR2 is YFSETQ. Trimming shortened V by 0 bases and J by 8 bases, and 16 bases separated the two germline ends. Turning to this clone: The antigen remains undetermined.

Sequences were derived from PBMCs, sampled after 12 months of ibrutinib treatment. The sequence was collected from a human donor with chronic lymphocytic leukemia. The V and J genes are TRBV5-1 and TRBJ2-3, with D possibly being TRBD2 (6 bases). CDR3 amino acids: CASSLDIGGKGTQYF. The DNA for the CDR3 is TGCGCCAGCAGCTTGGATATTGGGGGGAAGGGTACGCAGTATTTT.